Listed below are T cell receptor beta chains from one sample, sequenced in a study of T cell responses to AZD1222 COVID-19 vaccine. Libraries were prepared by immunoSEQ multiplex PCR; TCRdb keeps only in-frame clonotypes and omits some of them. The repertoire holds some 120,000 clones, with roughly 90% as singletons. The input for sequencing was peripheral blood, taken on day 0 of AZD1222 vaccination. The receptors shown here come from an adult in good health. The CDR3 runs from the conserved cysteine through the conserved F or W. The D gene is left open where the match is weak. Part of the rows lack a size; the others show once, few, many or a class for expanded clones.

V	J	D	size	DNA	CDR3
TRBV27	TRBJ2-7	TRBD2	.	TGTGCCAGCAGCGGGGGGACCATGAGGGAGCAGTACTTC	CASSGGTMREQYF
TRBV5-1	TRBJ2-7	.	.	TGCGCCAGCAGCTTGCCCGGGGCTCTGACCTACGAGCAGTACTTC	CASSLPGALTYEQYF
TRBV19	TRBJ1-1	.	once	TGTGCCAGTAGTACCCGGGCCCTACCGAACACTGAAGCTTTCTTT	CASSTRALPNTEAFF
TRBV6-5	TRBJ2-5	.	.	TGTGCCAGCAGTTACTCGGTCGGGGGTGAGACCCAGTACTTC	CASSYSVGGETQYF
TRBV19	TRBJ2-2	TRBD2	.	TGTGCCACACATAGCGGGGGATACACCGGGGAGCTGTTTTTT	CATHSGGYTGELFF
TRBV7-9	TRBJ1-6	.	once	TGTGCCAGCAGCCCCACAGGGTCGAATAATTCACCCCTCCACTTT	CASSPTGSNNSPLHF
TRBV23-1	TRBJ2-7	.	.	TGCGCCAGCAGGGCTGCAATTTTCGAGCAGTACTTC	CASRAAIFEQYF
TRBV5-4	TRBJ2-3	.	.	TGTGCCAGCAGCTTGGAACTTATCACAGATACGCAGTATTTT	CASSLELITDTQYF
TRBV15	TRBJ1-1	.	.	TGTGCCACCAGCAGAGATCAGGGCAGGGCCTCGATGAACACTGAAGCTTTCTTT	CATSRDQGRASMNTEAFF
TRBV5-8	TRBJ1-4	.	.	TGTGCCAGCAGCTTCAGGGGTGGAAATGAAAAACTGTTTTTT	CASSFRGGNEKLFF
TRBV27	TRBJ1-5	.	once	TGTGCCAGCAGTTTATCGACCTTTAGCAATCAGCCCCAGCATTTT	CASSLSTFSNQPQHF
TRBV7-9	TRBJ2-2	.	.	TGTGCCAGCAGCTTAGACCCAAACACCGGGGAGCTGTTTTTT	CASSLDPNTGELFF